This T cell receptor (beta chain) was recorded in a study of T cell responses to AZD1222 COVID-19 vaccine (dated by TCRdb to the early 2020s). A note on the overall study: TCR sequencing was performed for over 230 trial participants, of whom some 200 were given two doses of AZD1222 and around 26 were given two doses of MenACWY control vaccine. Enrollment into the trials was organized by age into subgroups of 18-55, 56-69 and 70-plus years, and those subgroups contained roughly 150, 30 and 60 TCR-sequenced participants, respectively.

The paper's findings and limits, for the study overall: Only six AZD1222 recipients were SARS-CoV-2 seropositive at baseline, limiting conclusions about previously exposed vaccinees. Participants were mostly white British, with more females than males. The authors suggested clonal diversity may have been underestimated. Because no day 14 peak-response samples were available, repertoires were characterized only after the peak T cell response. After two AZD1222 doses, spike-specific TCR breadth and depth were significantly higher than at day 0 and than in MenACWY recipients. The vaccine-associated CD4 TCRs covered the entire spike protein, and the dominant responses fell in regions 160-218 and 743-854. Reportedly, close to half of the unique spike-specific TCRs recognized epitopes lying outside the regions that are mutated in the B.1.351 and B.1.1.7 variants. In the small 56-69-year group, the increase in depth fell short of significance, most likely because of low power.

The CDR3 regions of human TCRbeta chains were subjected to immunosequencing. On the authors' methods: TCRs in the repertoires were compared against a reference library of SARS-CoV-2-specific TCRs that had been generated with the MIRA antigen-specificity platform. Breadth was defined as the fraction of unique TCRs that were SARS-CoV-2-associated. Depth was defined as the fraction of total T cells that were SARS-CoV-2-associated. Using the MIRA data, each spike-specific TCR was assigned both to the spike region to which the TCR was reactive and to a CD4 or CD8 class. Log10-transformed breadth and depth values were compared by one-way ANOVA with Sidak's multiple comparisons tests. TCRdb's version of the immuneACCESS table is confined to in-frame rearrangements and falls short of the full clone set. An unresolved V gene accounts for under half of the shortfall where checked; the remainder is of unknown origin. Clone size and the V and J calls come from that table; the DNA yielded D and trimming. A total of approximately 94,000 clones appear in this sample, approximately 89% of them only once. Together, the top ten hold around 3.8% of the sample.

Comments on this clone: Its target antigen remains unknown. One base away there is no much larger clone; base qualities are not given.

Sample time point, as interpreted from the label and publication: baseline before first vaccination. Explained via the paper, the treatment or condition label denotes: meningococcal conjugate vaccine given as trial control. Vaccinee samples came from UK trials COV001 and COV002, including a single-blind randomized controlled phase 2/3 trial of AZD1222 (ChAdOx1 nCoV-19) in healthy adults. For TCRbeta chain sequencing, PBMC samples were collected from trial participants at day 0 and at day 28 after the second dose. From a lookup of the germline V gene, CDR1 and CDR2 are SGHRS and YFSETQ. Including cysteine and phenylalanine, the CDR3 has 14 amino acids. CDR3 DNA only is kept here, 42 bases in frame from base 1. V is trimmed back by 4 bases and J by 5 bases, and the junction contains 7 bases that no gene match accounts for.

The TCR was taken from an adult in good health. Here the sequenced sample was peripheral blood, taken on day 0 of MenACWY control vaccination. The chain was built from TRBV5-1 and TRBJ2-7; 9 of the junction bases match TRBD1. The DNA is as follows: TGCGCCAGCAGCGAGGACAGGGGAATTGACGAGCAGTACTTC. It is translated as CASSEDRGIDEQYF.